This TCR beta chain appears in the sequencing data of a study of blood T cell repertoires in COVID-19. The wider study: Sites in the United States, Italy and Spain provided acute and convalescent COVID-19 samples. Sample material is recorded as cDNA or gDNA derived from T cells, B-cell-depleted T cells, or PBMCs.

Authors' methods: Nucleated cell counts were estimated from reference gene primer amplification. Some clones are missing from TCRdb's copy, which holds only in-frame ones; the method was immunoSEQ multiplex PCR. The D gene and trimming were derived from the DNA, and the V and J assignments and clone size from that table. Altogether about 210,000 clones are present, approximately 84% being singletons, with the ten largest covering approximately 8.1%. V lost 3 bases, J lost 7 bases, and 13 bases lay in between. There are 15 residues in the CDR3. CDR1 LGHDT and CDR2 YNNKEL come from the germline V gene (reference sequence).

The chain has TRBV3-1 (or the pseudogene TRBV3-2) and TRBJ1-6; maybe TRBD1 (5 bases). This sequence originates from a woman between 45 and 60 years old with active or convalescent COVID-19. The source material was peripheral blood. CDR3 in DNA: TGTGCCAGCAGCCATCAGCAGGGCTACAATTCACCCCTCCACTTT. Its translation is CASSHQQGYNSPLHF.